This T cell receptor (beta chain) was documented in a study of T-cell reconstitution after alpha-beta-depleted transplantation in children. The germline CDR1 and CDR2 sequences are SGDLS and YYNGEE. The CDR3 has 15 residues. Trimming cost V 4 bases and J 7 bases; bases outside gene matches: 11. Unique molecular identifiers were incorporated when the TCRbeta library was constructed. TCRdb reanalysed the PCR reads using MiXCR and keeps one entry per CDR3 protein. The data hold over 150,000 distinct CDR3 sequences, with 11% observed a single time. Findings of the study overall: Reported findings indicate that, about two months after transplant, alpha-beta T cells came from several hundred expanded clones, which were derived from non-depleted graft cells. Surviving recipient T cells and thymic progenitors produced the high day-60 TCRbeta diversity seen in some patients.

In this sample, this clonotype turned up many times. Its antigen remains unidentified. V usage is TRBV9 and J usage is TRBJ2-1; TRBD1 aligns across 7 bases. The sequences come from PBMCs, collected before TCRalphabeta/CD19-depleted stem cell transplant. This clonotype was obtained from a boy younger than 10 with acute myeloid leukemia, due to receive a stem cell transplant. CDR3 residues: CASSPRGIGWNEQFF. CDR3 nucleotides: TGTGCCAGCAGCCCCAGGGGGATTGGATGGAATGAGCAGTTCTTC. Full variable domain (outside the CDR3, taken from reference TRBV9 and TRBJ2-1): DSGVTQTPKHLITATGQRVTLRCSPRSGDLSVYWYQQSLDQGLQFLIQYYNGEERAKGNILERFSAQQFPDLHSELNLSSLELGDSALYFCASSPRGIGWNEQFFGPGTRLTVL.